The TCR beta chain described here comes from a study of CD8 T cells in ankylosing spondylitis. Many counts were recorded for this clonotype. MiXCR, run by TCRdb on the 5' RACE reads, gives a single entry per CDR3 protein. Of around 180,000 distinct CDR3 sequences detected, around 13% appear once; the ten largest clones hold approximately 10%. Trimming removed 2 bases at V and 6 bases at J, with 17 bases between. CDR1 and CDR2 from the germline V gene are DFQATT and SNEGSKA (reference sequence). CDR3 length: 14 residues. The rearrangement links TRBV20-1 to TRBJ2-7, with D perhaps matching TRBD1 (6 bases). This TCR came from a female donor with ankylosing spondylitis or in good health (not recorded which). The specimen was blood, either unsorted or a sorted T cell fraction (not recorded which). The CDR3 region is CSARFSDSGREQYF. CDR3 nucleotides: TGCAGTGCTAGATTTTCGGACAGCGGACGCGAGCAGTACTTC.